This TCR beta chain was recorded in a study of beta chain features in type 1 diabetes. Regarding the study as a whole: TCRB CDR3 length was moderately but significantly reduced in all four CD4+ subsets of Type 1 diabetes patients. Patients' naive, central memory and regulatory TCRB repertoires appeared more alike than those of healthy donors.

Expressed TCRB transcripts were sequenced because the isolated RNA had all been reverse transcribed beforehand. Some 3.3 million reads was the average for naive, central memory and regulatory T cell samples. Here immunoSEQ multiplex PCR was the method, and the copy in TCRdb shows in-frame clones only, minus some. The sample yields about 700,000 clones, about an eighth seen once. In the case of this clone: What it recognizes is unknown.

CDR3 size: 15 residues. Germline trimming cut 4 bases from V and 3 bases from J; bases unmatched to any gene: 6. The germline V gene has CDR1 SGHRS and CDR2 YFSETQ. The sequenced sample was naive CD4+ T cells from blood. This chain links TRBV5-1 with TRBJ2-3; the match to TRBD2 covers 9 bases. This TCR was sampled from a young man with type 1 diabetes. The CDR3 loop reads CASSEGLARTDTQYF. For the CDR3, the DNA is TGCGCCAGCAGCGAGGGACTAGCCCGAACAGATACGCAGTATTTT.